The rows below give T cell receptor beta chains drawn from one sample of a study of cytomegalovirus exposure and HLA in healthy donors. Some clones are missing from TCRdb's copy, which holds only in-frame ones; the method was immunoSEQ multiplex PCR. The sample carries about 120,000 clones, roughly 80% recorded once. Sequencing was done on a sample of PBMCs. These receptors came from a woman between 40 and 55 years old in good health and CMV-seropositive. The CDR3 runs from the conserved cysteine through the conserved F or W. The D gene is left open where the match is weak. Expanded clones get a size class; other rows say once, few or many, or leave the size out.

j_call	d_call	v_call	clone_size	cdr3_aa	cdr3_nt
TRBJ2-3	.	TRBV7-9	.	CASSPKTDTQYF	TGTGCCAGCAGCCCTAAAACAGATACGCAGTATTTT
TRBJ2-7	.	TRBV11-2	.	CASSLREGHYEQYF	TGTGCCAGCAGCTTAAGGGAGGGACACTACGAGCAGTACTTC
TRBJ1-3	.	TRBV2	few	CASSEGTARSGNTIYF	TGTGCCAGCAGTGAAGGGACAGCGCGCTCTGGAAACACCATATATTTT
TRBJ2-1	TRBD2	TRBV7-3	.	CASSWGAGTYNEQFF	TGTGCCAGCAGTTGGGGAGCGGGAACGTACAATGAGCAGTTCTTC
TRBJ1-2	.	TRBV19	.	CASSAPGFYGYTF	TGTGCCAGCTCTGCCCCCGGGTTCTATGGCTACACCTTC
TRBJ2-3	TRBD2	TRBV9	.	CASSPKYRTSVGDTQYF	TGTGCCAGCAGTCCCAAATATAGGACTAGCGTTGGAGATACGCAGTATTTT
TRBJ2-3	.	TRBV18	.	CASSPGTARADTQYF	TGTGCCAGCTCACCAGGGACTGCCCGGGCAGATACGCAGTATTTT
TRBJ2-2	.	TRBV27	.	CASSLGWGPNTGELFF	TGTGCCAGCAGTTTAGGTTGGGGGCCGAACACCGGGGAGCTGTTTTTT
TRBJ1-1	.	TRBV7-9	.	CASSPSSRTEAFF	TGTGCCAGCAGCCCGAGTTCGAGGACTGAAGCTTTCTTT
TRBJ1-1	TRBD1	TRBV5-6	.	CASSPLKGARGGTEAFF	TGTGCCAGCAGCCCTTTGAAGGGGGCAAGAGGAGGTACTGAAGCTTTCTTT
TRBJ1-2	.	TRBV6-5	.	CASSPDRNYGYTF	TGTGCCAGCAGTCCGGACAGAAACTATGGCTACACCTTC
TRBJ2-3	TRBD2	TRBV9	once	CASSVRPALAGDTDTQYF	TGTGCCAGCAGCGTACGACCTGCCCTAGCGGGGGACACAGATACGCAGTATTTT
TRBJ1-2	TRBD1	TRBV4-2	.	CASSQQDRGGYGYTF	TGTGCCAGCAGCCAGCAGGACAGGGGGGGCTATGGCTACACCTTC
TRBJ2-7	TRBD1	TRBV11-2	few	CASSFSGTGGSYEQYF	TGTGCCAGCAGCTTTTCCGGGACAGGGGGTTCCTACGAGCAGTACTTC
TRBJ2-1	TRBD2	TRBV11-2	.	CASSRGRGSYNEQFF	TGTGCCAGCAGTCGCGGGCGCGGGAGTTACAATGAGCAGTTCTTC
TRBJ1-1	TRBD1	TRBV5-1	.	CASTTGASSGTEAFF	TGCGCCAGCACGACAGGGGCAAGCTCAGGGACTGAAGCTTTCTTT
TRBJ1-6	.	TRBV7-9	.	CASSLVNSPLHF	TGTGCCAGCAGCTTAGTTAATTCCCCCCTCCACTTT
TRBJ2-1	TRBD2	TRBV5-1	.	CASSGGTSGTYNEQFF	TGCGCCAGCAGCGGAGGGACTAGCGGAACGTACAATGAGCAGTTCTTC
TRBJ2-7	.	TRBV30	.	CAWSGYGAGEQYF	TGTGCCTGGAGTGGCTACGGGGCGGGGGAGCAGTACTTC
TRBJ2-7	.	TRBV7-2	.	CASSPSLGGKYEQYF	TGTGCCAGCAGCCCCTCGTTGGGGGGAAAGTACGAGCAGTACTTC
TRBJ2-1	TRBD2	TRBV5-1	few	CASSYVAGVLEEQFF	TGCGCCAGCAGCTACGTAGCGGGAGTCTTGGAGGAGCAGTTCTTC
TRBJ2-2	.	TRBV7-3	.	CASSPQPGSTGELFF	TGTGCCAGCAGCCCCCAACCGGGGTCCACCGGGGAGCTGTTTTTT
TRBJ2-7	.	TRBV29-1	.	CSAEGVSYEQYF	TGCAGCGCCGAGGGGGTGTCCTACGAGCAGTACTTC